The 12 T cell receptor beta chains below come from one sample, sequenced in a study of T-cell memory formation after mild COVID-19. From the 5' RACE reads, TCRdb called clonotypes with MiXCR, one entry per CDR3 protein. The data contain more than 300,000 distinct CDR3 sequences, around an eighth of them seen just once; the ten biggest clones take up 21%. Source material: PBMCs or a T cell subset sorted from them (not recorded which). The receptors derive from a man aged 18-30 years who had mild COVID-19 (a few samples of this study predate the infection). Cell type and time point are not known.

V is TRBV5-1 and J is TRBJ2-1, with D perhaps TRBD1 (5 bases). CDR1 and CDR2 from the germline V gene are SGHRS and YFSETQ. Trimming removed 3 bases from V and 5 bases from J, with 18 bases in between. This CDR3 has 16 residues. CDR3 in amino acids: CASSYARDSKNNEQFF. The CDR3 DNA reads as TGCGCCAGCAGCTACGCCCGAGACAGCAAAAACAATGAGCAGTTCTTC.

This clonotype was seen a handful of times. The chain recombines TRBV29-1 with TRBJ1-2; a weak D match, TRBD1 (6 bases). The CDR3 is 14 amino acids. Per the germline V gene, CDR1 is SQVTM and CDR2 is ANQGSEA. Trimming left V 4 bases short and J 2 bases short, with 14 bases between. The DNA for the CDR3 is TGCAGCGTTGGGGGGGCGGGACACAACTATGGCTACACCTTC. It yields the protein CSVGGAGHNYGYTF.

V is TRBV6-2 or TRBV6-3 and J is TRBJ1-3, with D maybe TRBD1 (6 bases). CDR1 and CDR2 (germline): MNHEY, SVGEGT. CDR3 size: 13 residues. V lost 6 bases, J lost 7 bases, and 13 bases lay in between. The CDR3 loop reads CASSSGQRNTIYF. CDR3 sequence (DNA): TGTGCCAGCAGCTCCGGACAGCGCAACACCATATATTTT.

The chain uses TRBV6-6 and TRBJ1-1; D remains ambiguous. Germline V gene data show CDR1 as MNHNY and CDR2 as SVGAGI (reference sequence). This CDR3 has 13 residues. V was cut by 2 bases and J by 11 bases, with 15 bases left in between. CDR3 sequence: CASSYGGSRGAFF. The CDR3 nucleotides read TGTGCCAGCAGTTACGGTGGCAGCAGAGGGGCTTTCTTT.

In this sample, this clonotype turned up a few times. The CDR3 sequence: CSATQGSPIVYGYTF. The CDR3 nucleotides read TGCAGTGCTACACAGGGTAGCCCAATAGTCTATGGCTACACCTTC. This rearrangement joins TRBV20-1 to TRBJ1-2, with D perhaps TRBD1 (6 bases). Trimming cost V 4 bases and J 4 bases, with 19 bases left between them. The CDR3 consists of 15 residues. CDR1 is DFQATT and CDR2 is SNEGSKA in the germline V gene (reference sequence).

The chain uses TRBV7-9 and TRBJ1-2; 7 bases line up with TRBD1. With 3 bases clipped from V and 8 bases from J, the junction kept 6 bases outside the gene matches. This CDR3 is built from 13 residues. CDR1 is SEHNR and CDR2 is FQNEAQ in the germline V gene (reference sequence). Here the CDR3 reads CASSFRQGDGYTF. The CDR3 DNA is TGTGCCAGCAGCTTCCGACAGGGAGACGGCTACACCTTC.

There are a few counts of this clonotype. The chain links TRBV4-3 to TRBJ1-2, with TRBD1 identical over 7 bases. Unmatched junction bases numbered 6, after V lost 0 bases and J lost 5 bases. CDR3 length: 15 residues. Germline assignment: CDR1 LGHNA and CDR2 YSLEER. The CDR3 region is CASSQDKGARYGYTF. In DNA form, the CDR3 reads TGCGCCAGCAGCCAAGATAAGGGGGCGCGGTATGGCTACACCTTC.

This clonotype has only a few counts. V gene TRBV4-1 combines with J gene TRBJ2-2; tentatively, D is TRBD1 or TRBD2 (5 bases each). The CDR3 runs 16 residues. With 2 bases removed from V and 1 base from J, the gap between germline ends came to 11 bases. Looked up from germline, CDR1 is MGHRA and CDR2 is YSYEKL. This chain's CDR3 is CASSQRGERNTGELFF. CDR3 DNA: TGCGCCAGCAGCCAAAGAGGGGAGCGGAACACCGGGGAGCTGTTTTTT.

This clonotype was seen ten or more times. The V call is TRBV5-1, the J call TRBJ1-1, with D maybe TRBD1 (5 bases). This CDR3 has 16 amino acids. Germline V gene data show CDR1 as SGHRS and CDR2 as YFSETQ. Trimming shortened V by 2 bases and J by 0 bases, and 14 bases separated the two germline ends. The DNA for the CDR3 is TGCGCCAGCAGCTTCGGGGGGTCGAGTATGAACACTGAAGCTTTCTTT. This encodes CASSFGGSSMNTEAFF.

In this sample, this clonotype turned up a few times. The V call is TRBV7-2, the J call TRBJ2-1, with no clear D. V was clipped by 2 bases and J by 8 bases, with 7 bases between them. Germline CDR1 and CDR2: SGHTA and FQGNSA. CDR3 length: 12 residues. The CDR3 here is CASSLIPHEQFF. The DNA of the CDR3 is TGTGCCAGCAGCTTAATCCCCCATGAGCAGTTCTTC.

The V and J genes are TRBV7-9 and TRBJ2-6; unclear D gene. V was trimmed by 5 bases and J by 2 bases, leaving 7 bases between them. Germline CDR1 is SEHNR and CDR2 is FQNEAQ (reference sequence). The CDR3 loop spans 14 amino acids. DNA for the CDR3: TGTGCCAGCAGCGGTCAGGCTGGGGCCAACGTCCTGACTTTC. It yields the protein CASSGQAGANVLTF.

This clonotype was counted at least ten times. CDR3: CASSRGRGTDQPQHF. As DNA, the CDR3 is TGTGCCAGCAGCCGGGGCAGGGGAACGGATCAGCCCCAGCATTTT. The chain employs TRBV7-8 and TRBJ1-5; D possibly corresponds to TRBD1 (6 bases). The CDR3 has 15 amino acids. Trimming stripped 5 bases from V and 5 bases from J, with 16 bases between. Germline CDR1 and CDR2: SGHVS and FQNEAQ.